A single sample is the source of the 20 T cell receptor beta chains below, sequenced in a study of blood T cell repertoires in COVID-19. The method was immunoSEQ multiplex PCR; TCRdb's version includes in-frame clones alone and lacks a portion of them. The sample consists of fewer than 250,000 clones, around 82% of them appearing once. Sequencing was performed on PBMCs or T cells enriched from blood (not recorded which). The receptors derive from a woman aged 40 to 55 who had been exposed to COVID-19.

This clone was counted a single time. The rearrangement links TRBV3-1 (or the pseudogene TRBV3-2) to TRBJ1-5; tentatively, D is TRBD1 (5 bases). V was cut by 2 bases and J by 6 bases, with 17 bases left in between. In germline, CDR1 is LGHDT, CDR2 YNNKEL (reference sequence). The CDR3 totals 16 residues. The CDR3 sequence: CASSQHGQGVGQPQHF. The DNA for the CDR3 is TGTGCCAGCAGCCAACACGGGCAGGGCGTCGGTCAGCCCCAGCATTTT.

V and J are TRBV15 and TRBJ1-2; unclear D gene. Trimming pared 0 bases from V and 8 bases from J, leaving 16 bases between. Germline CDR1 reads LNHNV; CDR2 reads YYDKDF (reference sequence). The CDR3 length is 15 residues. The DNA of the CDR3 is TGTGCCACCAGCAGAGATCAGTCTGGGTCTAGGGGCTACACCTTC. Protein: CATSRDQSGSRGYTF.

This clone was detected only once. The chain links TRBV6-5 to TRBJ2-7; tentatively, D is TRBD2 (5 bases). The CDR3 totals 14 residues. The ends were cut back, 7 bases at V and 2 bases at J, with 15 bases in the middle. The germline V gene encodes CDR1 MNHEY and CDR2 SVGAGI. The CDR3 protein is CASTPGLAPYEQYF. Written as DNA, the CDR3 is TGTGCCAGCACACCCGGGCTAGCTCCCTACGAGCAGTACTTC.

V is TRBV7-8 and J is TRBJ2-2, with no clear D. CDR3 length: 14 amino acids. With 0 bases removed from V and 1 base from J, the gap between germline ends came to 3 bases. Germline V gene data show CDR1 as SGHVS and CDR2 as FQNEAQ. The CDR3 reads CASSLAGNTGELFF. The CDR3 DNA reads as TGTGCCAGCAGCTTAGCCGGGAACACCGGGGAGCTGTTTTTT.

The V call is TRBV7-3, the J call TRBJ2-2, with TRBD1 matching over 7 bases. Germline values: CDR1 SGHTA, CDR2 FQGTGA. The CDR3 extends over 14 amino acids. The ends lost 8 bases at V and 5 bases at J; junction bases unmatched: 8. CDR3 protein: CASRPGQRTGELFF. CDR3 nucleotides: TGTGCCAGCCGTCCGGGACAGAGGACCGGGGAGCTGTTTTTT.

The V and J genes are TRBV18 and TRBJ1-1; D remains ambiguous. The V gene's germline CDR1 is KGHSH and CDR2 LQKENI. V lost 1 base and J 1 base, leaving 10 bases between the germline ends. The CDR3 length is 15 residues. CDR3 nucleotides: TGTGCCAGCTCACCACTTACAGAACCGAACACTGAAGCTTTCTTT. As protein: CASSPLTEPNTEAFF.

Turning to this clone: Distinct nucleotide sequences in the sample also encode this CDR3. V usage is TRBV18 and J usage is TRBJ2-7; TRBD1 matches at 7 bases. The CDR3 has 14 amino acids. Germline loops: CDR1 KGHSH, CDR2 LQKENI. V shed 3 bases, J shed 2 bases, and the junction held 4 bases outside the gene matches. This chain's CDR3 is CASSPEQGPYEQYF. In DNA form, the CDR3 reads TGTGCCAGCTCACCTGAACAGGGGCCCTACGAGCAGTACTTC.

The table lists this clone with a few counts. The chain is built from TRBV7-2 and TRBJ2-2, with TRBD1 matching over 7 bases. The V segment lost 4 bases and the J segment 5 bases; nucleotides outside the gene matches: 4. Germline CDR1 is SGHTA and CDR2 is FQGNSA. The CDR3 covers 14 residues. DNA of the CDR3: TGTGCCAGCAGCTCAACGGGACAGACCGGGGAGCTGTTTTTT. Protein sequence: CASSSTGQTGELFF.

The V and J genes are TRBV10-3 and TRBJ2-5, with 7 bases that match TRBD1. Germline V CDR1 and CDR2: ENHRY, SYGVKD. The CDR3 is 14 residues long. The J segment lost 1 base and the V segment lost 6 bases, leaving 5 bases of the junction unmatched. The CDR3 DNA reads TGTGCCATCAGCAGGGGGAGTCTCCAAGAGACCCAGTACTTC. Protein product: CAISRGSLQETQYF.

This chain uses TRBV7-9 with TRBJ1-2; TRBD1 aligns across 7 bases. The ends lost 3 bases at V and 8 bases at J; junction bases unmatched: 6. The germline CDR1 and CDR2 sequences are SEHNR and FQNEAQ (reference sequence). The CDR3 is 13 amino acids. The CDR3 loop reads CASSLTGYSGYTF. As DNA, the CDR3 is TGTGCCAGCAGCTTGACAGGGTACTCGGGCTACACCTTC.

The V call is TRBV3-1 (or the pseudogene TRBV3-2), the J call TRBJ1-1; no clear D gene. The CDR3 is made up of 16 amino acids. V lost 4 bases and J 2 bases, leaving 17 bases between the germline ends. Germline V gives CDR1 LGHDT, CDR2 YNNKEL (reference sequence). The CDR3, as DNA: TGTGCCAGCAGCCCCACAGAGATCGGGAGAAACACTGAAGCTTTCTTT. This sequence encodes CASSPTEIGRNTEAFF.

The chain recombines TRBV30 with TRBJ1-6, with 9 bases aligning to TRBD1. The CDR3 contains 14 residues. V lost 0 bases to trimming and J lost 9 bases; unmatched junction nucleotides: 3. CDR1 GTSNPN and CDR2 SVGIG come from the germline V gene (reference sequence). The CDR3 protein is CAWSVQGARSPLHF. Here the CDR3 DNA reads TGTGCCTGGAGTGTACAGGGGGCGCGTTCACCCCTCCACTTT.

DNA of the CDR3: TGTGCCAGCTCACCGGACAGACCAAATGAAAAACTGTTTTTT. Translated: CASSPDRPNEKLFF. V is TRBV18 and J is TRBJ1-4; tentative D call: TRBD1 (6 bases). CDR3 length equals 14 residues. The ends were cut back, 3 bases at V and 5 bases at J, with 10 bases in the middle. Germline values: CDR1 KGHSH, CDR2 LQKENI.

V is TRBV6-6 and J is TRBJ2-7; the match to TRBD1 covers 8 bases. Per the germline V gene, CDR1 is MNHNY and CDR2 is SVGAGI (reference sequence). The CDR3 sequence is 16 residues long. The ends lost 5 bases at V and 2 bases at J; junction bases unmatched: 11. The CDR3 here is CASSRTGQGGTYEQYF. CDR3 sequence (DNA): TGTGCCAGCAGTCGAACCGGACAGGGTGGCACCTACGAGCAGTACTTC.

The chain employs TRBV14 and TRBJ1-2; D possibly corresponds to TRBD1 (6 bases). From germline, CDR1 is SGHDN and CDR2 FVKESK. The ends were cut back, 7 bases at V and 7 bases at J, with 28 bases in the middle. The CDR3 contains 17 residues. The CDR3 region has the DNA TGTGCCAGCAAACCTTTAAGGACGGACAGATATTGGGGTGGCTACACCTTC. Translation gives CASKPLRTDRYWGGYTF. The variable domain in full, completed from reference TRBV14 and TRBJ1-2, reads EAGVTQFPSHSVIEKGQTVTLRCDPISGHDNLYWYRRVMGKEIKFLLHFVKESKQDESGMPNNRFLAERTGGTYSTLKVQPAELEDSGVYFCASKPLRTDRYWGGYTFGSGTRLTVV.

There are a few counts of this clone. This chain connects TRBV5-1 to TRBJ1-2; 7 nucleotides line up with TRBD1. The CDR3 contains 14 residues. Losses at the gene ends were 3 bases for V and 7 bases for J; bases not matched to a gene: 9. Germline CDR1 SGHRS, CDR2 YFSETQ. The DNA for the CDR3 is TGCGCCAGCAGCTACGGTCAGGGGGAAGGTGGCTACACCTTC. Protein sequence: CASSYGQGEGGYTF.

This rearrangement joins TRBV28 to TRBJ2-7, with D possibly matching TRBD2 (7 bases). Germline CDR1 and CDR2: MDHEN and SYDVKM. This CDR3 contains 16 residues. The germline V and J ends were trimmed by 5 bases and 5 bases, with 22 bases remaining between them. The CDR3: CASSPTPGGLSDEQYF. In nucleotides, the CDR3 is TGTGCCAGCAGTCCCACCCCCGGGGGGCTGAGCGACGAGCAGTACTTC. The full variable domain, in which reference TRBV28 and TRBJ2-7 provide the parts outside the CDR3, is DVKVTQSSRYLVKRTGEKVFLECVQDMDHENMFWYRQDPGLGLRLIYFSYDVKMKEKGDIPEGYSVSREKKERFSLILESASTNQTSMYLCASSPTPGGLSDEQYFGPGTRLTVT.

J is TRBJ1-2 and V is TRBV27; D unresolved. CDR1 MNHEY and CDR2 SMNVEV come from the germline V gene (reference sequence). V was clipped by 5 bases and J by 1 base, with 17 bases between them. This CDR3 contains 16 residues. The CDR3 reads CASSPQLEMVNYGYTF. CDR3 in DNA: TGTGCCAGCAGTCCTCAACTGGAGATGGTTAACTATGGCTACACCTTC.

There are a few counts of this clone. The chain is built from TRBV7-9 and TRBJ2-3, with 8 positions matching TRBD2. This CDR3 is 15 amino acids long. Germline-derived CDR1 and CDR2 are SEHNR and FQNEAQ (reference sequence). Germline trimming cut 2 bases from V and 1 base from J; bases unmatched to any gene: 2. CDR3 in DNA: TGTGCCAGCAGCTTAAGTAGCGGGGGCACAGATACGCAGTATTTT. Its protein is CASSLSSGGTDTQYF.

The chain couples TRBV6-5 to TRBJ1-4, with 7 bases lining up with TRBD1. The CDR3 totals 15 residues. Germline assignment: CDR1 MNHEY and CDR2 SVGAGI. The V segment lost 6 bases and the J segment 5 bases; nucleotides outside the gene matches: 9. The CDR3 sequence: CASRPWTGKNEKLFF. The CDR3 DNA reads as TGTGCCAGCAGACCCTGGACAGGAAAGAATGAAAAACTGTTTTTT.